Following are 25 T cell receptor beta chains from one sample sequenced in a study of blood T cell repertoires in COVID-19. The method was immunoSEQ multiplex PCR; TCRdb's version includes in-frame clones alone and lacks a portion of them. Of about 120,000 clones listed, approximately 90% were seen once; the top ten hold more than 2%. Sequenced: peripheral blood. All receptors derive from a woman in her 50s with acute or convalescent COVID-19.

The gene calls are TRBV7-2 and TRBJ1-2; TRBD1 agrees at 8 bases. The junction had 6 bases not matched to a gene; V was cut back by 2 bases and J by 7 bases. CDR1 SGHTA and CDR2 FQGNSA come from the germline V gene. There are 14 residues in the CDR3. CDR3 loop: CASSLLGQVFGYTF. In DNA form, the CDR3 reads TGTGCCAGCAGCTTACTGGGACAGGTTTTTGGCTACACCTTC.

The chain links TRBV19 to TRBJ2-7; 7 positions match TRBD2. Germline lookup yields CDR1 LNHDA and CDR2 SQIVND (reference sequence). After removal of 5 bases from V and 3 bases from J, the junction contained 10 bases not matched to a gene. This CDR3 has 15 residues. This chain's CDR3 is CASSPGSGRDYEQYF. CDR3 bases: TGTGCCAGTAGTCCTGGCTCAGGGAGGGACTACGAGCAGTACTTC.

The chain joins TRBV30 to TRBJ1-6; TRBD1 matches at 9 bases. The ends lost 5 bases at V and 10 bases at J; junction bases unmatched: 6. Germline CDR1 reads GTSNPN; CDR2 reads SVGIG (reference sequence). The CDR3 consists of 13 residues. The CDR3 coding sequence is TGTGCCTGGGGAGGACAGGGGCTATCACCCCTCCACTTT. Translation: CAWGGQGLSPLHF. Full variable domain (missing parts from reference TRBV30 and TRBJ1-6): SQTIHQWPATLVQPVGSPLSLECTVEGTSNPNLYWYRQAAGRGLQLLFYSVGIGQISSEVPQNLSASRPQDRQFILSSKKLLLSDSGFYLCAWGGQGLSPLHFGNGTRLTVT.

The rearrangement joins TRBV10-3 to TRBJ1-4; D might be TRBD1 (5 bases). The CDR3 is 14 amino acids. Trimming left V 7 bases short and J 7 bases short, with 16 bases between. Germline CDR1 and CDR2: ENHRY and SYGVKD. Written as DNA, the CDR3 is TGTGCCATCAAACGGGACGGCGGGGGTGAAAAACTGTTTTTT. Residues: CAIKRDGGGEKLFF.

This chain joins TRBV18 and TRBJ1-4; D gene uncertain. Germline CDR1 KGHSH, CDR2 LQKENI. Trimming left V 3 bases short and J 1 base short, with 9 bases between. The length of the CDR3 is 15 residues. CDR3 in amino acids: CASSPRRGTNEKLFF. The CDR3, as DNA: TGTGCCAGCTCACCTAGACGGGGAACTAATGAAAAACTGTTTTTT.

The CDR3 DNA is TGTGCCAGTATCGGGGGGCGCGTCACAGATACGCAGTATTTT. Its translation: CASIGGRVTDTQYF. The chain joins TRBV19 to TRBJ2-3; possibly TRBD2 for D (7 bases). CDR3 size: 14 residues. V was shortened by 7 bases and J by 2 bases, with 13 bases between the two germline ends. CDR1 LNHDA and CDR2 SQIVND come from the germline V gene (reference sequence).

The V call is TRBV24-1, the J call TRBJ2-2; D call uncertain. Deletions cut 3 bases from V and 0 bases from J, with 7 bases between. The CDR3 sequence is 15 residues long. The germline V gene encodes CDR1 KGHDR and CDR2 SFDVKD. The CDR3 DNA reads TGTGCCACCAGTGATCCTAGTTCGAACACCGGGGAGCTGTTTTTT. This translates into CATSDPSSNTGELFF.

The V gene is TRBV5-4, the J gene TRBJ2-2; tentatively, D is TRBD2 (5 bases). The germline V gene has CDR1 SGHNT and CDR2 YYREEE (reference sequence). The length of the CDR3 is 16 residues. V was cut by 4 bases and J by 1 base, with 14 bases left in between. CDR3 in DNA: TGTGCCAGCAGCCAACTTGGAGGATTGAACACCGGGGAGCTGTTTTTT. Residues: CASSQLGGLNTGELFF. Full variable domain (outside the CDR3, taken from reference TRBV5-4 and TRBJ2-2): ETGVTQSPTHLIKTRGQQVTLRCSSQSGHNTVSWYQQALGQGPQFIFQYYREEENGRGNFPPRFSGLQFPNYSSELNVNALELDDSALYLCASSQLGGLNTGELFFGEGSRLTVL.

J is TRBJ2-3 and V is TRBV15, with 8 bases matching TRBD2. This CDR3 has 15 residues. With 0 bases clipped from V and 5 bases from J, the junction kept 4 bases outside the gene matches. CDR1 and CDR2 from the germline V gene are LNHNV and YYDKDF (reference sequence). The CDR3 region is CATSRDPGGGDTQYF. The CDR3 coding sequence is TGTGCCACCAGCAGAGATCCGGGAGGGGGAGATACGCAGTATTTT.

This clone has just one count. The sample has other DNA sequences that encode this CDR3 too. This chain uses TRBV9 with TRBJ1-2; possibly TRBD1 for D (6 bases). CDR1 is SGDLS, CDR2 YYNGEE, per germline. The ends were cut back, 3 bases at V and 4 bases at J, with 10 bases in the middle. This CDR3 is 13 amino acids long. For the CDR3, the DNA is TGTGCCAGCAGCGCCACAGGGTCCTATGGCTACACCTTC. This codes for CASSATGSYGYTF.

The chain links TRBV6-6 to TRBJ2-2, with 8 bases matching TRBD1. The CDR3 is made up of 16 amino acids. Looked up from germline, CDR1 is MNHNY and CDR2 is SVGAGI (reference sequence). Trimming at V came to 6 bases and at J to 4 bases, leaving 10 bases not matched to a gene. The CDR3 loop reads CASRIGQGAGTGELFF. The CDR3 DNA sequence: TGTGCCAGCAGGATAGGACAGGGTGCGGGCACCGGGGAGCTGTTTTTT.

The chain has TRBV18 and TRBJ1-1; 8 bases line up with TRBD1. Germline lookup yields CDR1 KGHSH and CDR2 LQKENI. After removal of 6 bases from V and 1 base from J, the junction contained 10 bases not matched to a gene. The CDR3 totals 16 residues. CDR3 coding DNA: TGTGCCAGCTCCCTATTGACAGGGGAGGGGAACACTGAAGCTTTCTTT. Residues: CASSLLTGEGNTEAFF.

The V gene is TRBV6-5, the J gene TRBJ2-7; D possibly corresponds to TRBD1 (6 bases). With 7 bases removed from V and 0 bases from J, the gap between germline ends came to 13 bases. The CDR3 has 14 amino acids. Germline V gene sequence: CDR1 MNHEY, CDR2 SVGAGI. The CDR3 loop is CASIMATGSYEQYF. In DNA form, the CDR3 reads TGTGCCAGCATCATGGCGACAGGCTCCTACGAGCAGTACTTC.

The chain recombines TRBV29-1 with TRBJ2-7; 7 nucleotides match TRBD1. V was pared by 4 bases and J by 0 bases, with 9 bases of the junction left unmatched. The CDR3 has 15 amino acids. CDR1 and CDR2 from the germline V gene are SQVTM and ANQGSEA. DNA for the CDR3: TGCAGCGTTGTCACAGGGGCTTCGAGCTCCTACGAGCAGTACTTC. It yields the protein CSVVTGASSSYEQYF.

V usage is TRBV20-1 and J usage is TRBJ2-5, with 9 bases identical to TRBD1. The CDR3 has 16 amino acids. The junction had 13 bases not matched to a gene; V was cut back by 3 bases and J by 5 bases. CDR1 DFQATT and CDR2 SNEGSKA come from the germline V gene (reference sequence). The CDR3 is CSASLAGQGFGETQYF. The CDR3 DNA is TGCAGTGCTAGTCTGGCGGGACAGGGTTTCGGGGAGACCCAGTACTTC.

This clone was recorded only once. The CDR3 sequence: CASSQVPGLAGVTQYF. DNA of the CDR3: TGTGCCAGCAGCCAAGTTCCGGGACTAGCGGGGGTGACCCAGTACTTC. This chain joins TRBV4-2 and TRBJ2-5; 14 nucleotides match TRBD2. J gave up 7 bases and V 1 base, and 5 bases lay outside the gene matches. Germline CDR1 is LGHNA and CDR2 is YNFKEQ. The CDR3 sequence is 16 residues long.

Details on this clone: One end of the junction does not line up with germline, which may come from a read error. The CDR3 DNA follows: TGTGCCAGCAGTGTAGCGGGGACAAGTTACACTGAAGCTTTCTTT. Translating it yields CASSVAGTSYTEAFF. The chain combines TRBV9 with TRBJ1-1; D is perhaps TRBD1 (6 bases). This CDR3 spans 15 amino acids. CDR1 and CDR2 (germline): SGDLS, YYNGEE. Looking up the rest from reference TRBV9 and TRBJ1-1 gives the full variable domain: DSGVTQTPKHLITATGQRVTLRCSPRSGDLSVYWYQQSLDQGLQFLIQYYNGEERAKGNILERFSAQQFPDLHSELNLSSLELGDSALYFCASSVAGTSYTEAFFGQGTRLTVV.

The V call is TRBV30, the J call TRBJ1-1; no reliable D call. The length of the CDR3 is 13 residues. Germline assignment: CDR1 GTSNPN and CDR2 SVGIG (reference sequence). Trimming removed 3 bases at V and 6 bases at J, with 14 bases between. CDR3: CAWSPSGYAEAFF. Here the CDR3 DNA reads TGTGCCTGGAGCCCATCGGGGTACGCTGAAGCTTTCTTT.

In its sample, this clone was seen once. This specimen includes other DNA sequences encoding the same CDR3. The rearrangement uses TRBV6-2 or TRBV6-3 and TRBJ2-1; TRBD2 agrees at 13 bases. V shed 6 bases and J 6 bases; nucleotides not matched to a gene: 5. Germline V lookup: CDR1 MNHEY, CDR2 SVGEGT. This CDR3 is 15 amino acids long. The CDR3 DNA sequence: TGTGCCAGCAGCCCACTAGCGGGAGGGCCCAATGAGCAGTTCTTC. It is translated as CASSPLAGGPNEQFF.

The genes are TRBV4-2 and TRBJ1-5, with 8 bases lining up with TRBD1. The CDR3 length is 16 residues. Germline CDR1 is LGHNA and CDR2 is YNFKEQ. V shed 2 bases and J 6 bases; nucleotides not matched to a gene: 9. CDR3 nucleotide sequence: TGTGCCAGCAGCCAACCCGGACAGGGTCAAGTTCAGCCCCAGCATTTT. Residues: CASSQPGQGQVQPQHF.

The chain joins TRBV6-5 to TRBJ2-6; unclear D gene. CDR3 length: 14 amino acids. The germline gives CDR1 MNHEY, CDR2 SVGAGI. Trimming cost V 8 bases and J 0 bases, with 8 bases left between them. For the CDR3, the DNA is TGTGCCAGCGACTTTACCTCTGGGGCCAACGTCCTGACTTTC. The encoded protein is CASDFTSGANVLTF.

The chain carries TRBV4-3 and TRBJ1-3, with TRBD1 as a possible D gene (5 bases). CDR1 is LGHNA, CDR2 YSLEER, per germline. This CDR3 has 16 amino acids. Between the trimmed V and J ends, which lost 1 base and 4 bases, there was a span of 14 bases. CDR3 in amino acids: CASSQAGTAGGNTIYF. In DNA form, the CDR3 reads TGCGCCAGCAGCCAAGCCGGGACCGCGGGGGGAAACACCATATATTTT.

This chain uses TRBV7-2 with TRBJ1-1; D gene ambiguous. Germline V gene lookup returns CDR1 SGHTA and CDR2 FQGNSA. The CDR3 is 12 amino acids. Trimming removed 5 bases from V and 5 bases from J, with 9 bases in between. CDR3 bases: TGTGCCAGCAGCCTCTCTCCGACTGAAGCTTTCTTT. It translates to CASSLSPTEAFF.

The rearrangement joins TRBV21-1 to TRBJ1-4; TRBD1 is the table's D call, not checked against the DNA. TRBV21-1 is given as a pseudogene. CDR3 length equals 15 residues. The CDR3 here is CASSYGTGPNEKLFF. CDR3 nucleotides: TGTGCCAGCAGCTACGGGACAGGCCCAAATGAAAAACTGTTTTTT.

This chain joins TRBV6-2 or TRBV6-3 and TRBJ2-5; the match to TRBD1 covers 8 bases. The CDR3 totals 15 residues. The germline V gene has CDR1 MNHEY and CDR2 SVGEGT. Trimming took 1 base from V and 7 from J; bases not matched to a gene: 8. CDR3 in DNA: TGTGCCAGCAGTTACTACAGGGGGACGGAAGGGACCCAGTACTTC. Encoded protein: CASSYYRGTEGTQYF.